This record looks at one T cell receptor (beta chain) sequence and its context. Antigen specificity is unknown. Though probably carrying unrecorded immune exposures, donors were nominally healthy at sampling. CDR3 length: 13 amino acids. Between the trimmed V and J ends, which lost 0 bases and 6 bases, there was a span of 9 bases. Germline V CDR1 and CDR2: SGHNT, YYREEE (reference sequence). The PCR ran on 60 Vbeta and 13 Jbeta primers. Only in-frame clones appear in the TCRdb table, and some are missing; sequencing was by immunoSEQ multiplex PCR. The repertoire holds approximately 190,000 clones, with more than 75% as singletons. This specimen belongs to a study of cytomegalovirus exposure and HLA in healthy donors. Broader study findings: Approximately 18,000 TCR beta sequences were associated with HLA alleles at 0.05 false discovery rate in a later analysis. Several of the most significant clusters appeared linked to common viral pathogens, based on a later analysis.

The sample consisted of PBMCs. The sequence derives from a woman between 50 and 59 years old in good health and CMV-seropositive. V usage is TRBV5-4 and J usage is TRBJ2-5; D is unclear. The CDR3 is CASSLVAEQTQYF. For the CDR3, the DNA is TGTGCCAGCAGCTTGGTCGCGGAGCAGACCCAGTACTTC.